This TCR beta chain was captured in a study of T cells in localized non-small cell lung cancer. Whole-study results and caveats: Longer overall survival was seen with higher T cell density measured in blood. Peak T cell clonality was found in uninvolved adjacent lung, exceeding tumor.

The method was immunoSEQ multiplex PCR; TCRdb's version includes in-frame clones alone and lacks a portion of them. This table holds under 55,000 clones, about 78% found once. Looked up from germline, CDR1 is SGDLS and CDR2 is YYNGEE. This CDR3 spans 15 amino acids. Trimming cost V 0 bases and J 4 bases, with 14 bases left between them. The sample holds a few counts of this clone. Its antigen remains unidentified. Specimen: PBMCs, collected before any cancer treatment. The TCR sequence derives from a woman between 35 and 70 years old with stage II lung adenocarcinoma. V gene TRBV9 combines with J gene TRBJ2-7; D might be TRBD1 (5 bases). CDR3 coding DNA: TGTGCCAGCAGCGTAGGCCAGGGAAAGTTTTACGAGCAGTACTTC. Encoded protein: CASSVGQGKFYEQYF. Together with reference TRBV9 and TRBJ2-7, the CDR3 gives the full variable domain: DSGVTQTPKHLITATGQRVTLRCSPRSGDLSVYWYQQSLDQGLQFLIQYYNGEERAKGNILERFSAQQFPDLHSELNLSSLELGDSALYFCASSVGQGKFYEQYFGPGTRLTVT.